The 19 T cell receptor beta chains listed next were all sequenced from one sample in a study of CD8+ T cells in alopecia areata. Following RNA extraction, reverse transcription yielded cDNA that acted as the sequencing template. Sequencing used immunoSEQ multiplex PCR; TCRdb keeps in-frame clones, though not all of them. Here the sample spans 95,000 to 100,000 clones, roughly 60% being singletons. Described treatment: oral pan-JAK inhibitor, 5-10 mg twice daily. This material consisted of CD8+ T cells sorted from blood, taken at roughly week 58, from a patient treated with tofacitinib. These receptors were obtained from a human donor with alopecia areata.

In this sample, this clone turned up a few times. This chain connects TRBV12-5 to TRBJ1-2; 10 bases are a match to TRBD1. The CDR3 sequence is 14 residues long. Trimming removed 7 bases from V and 7 bases from J; junction bases left unmatched: 9. CDR1 and CDR2 (germline): LGHNT, FRNRAP. The CDR3 DNA is TGTGCTAGTGCCGATGACAGGGGGCTACCTGGCTACACCTTC. Translated: CASADDRGLPGYTF. The full variable domain, in which reference TRBV12-5 and TRBJ1-2 provide the parts outside the CDR3, is DARVTQTPRHKVTEMGQEVTMRCQPILGHNTVFWYRQTMMQGLELLAYFRNRAPLDDSGMPKDRFSAEMPDATLATLKIQPSEPRDSAVYFCASADDRGLPGYTFGSGTRLTVV.

The chain uses TRBV4-2 and TRBJ2-2; 9 positions match TRBD1. Trimming cost V 10 bases and J 6 bases; bases outside gene matches: 3. From germline, CDR1 is LGHNA and CDR2 YNFKEQ. The CDR3 has 12 residues. The CDR3: CAIRQGAGELFF. The CDR3 nucleotides read TGTGCCATCAGACAGGGGGCCGGGGAGCTGTTTTTT.

The genes are TRBV2 and TRBJ2-2; D remains ambiguous. There are 15 residues in the CDR3. Between the trimmed V and J ends, which lost 10 bases and 0 bases, there was a span of 15 bases. In germline, CDR1 is SNHLY, CDR2 FYNNEI. The CDR3 region is CATPTADSNTGELFF. Written as DNA, the CDR3 is TGTGCCACACCAACAGCCGACTCGAACACCGGGGAGCTGTTTTTT.

The chain combines TRBV7-2 with TRBJ1-1; D remains unclear. The CDR3 spans 9 residues. CDR1 is SGHTA, CDR2 FQGNSA, per germline. Trimming removed 3 bases at V and 11 bases at J, with 4 bases between. CDR3: CASSFPAFF. The CDR3 region has the DNA TGTGCCAGCAGCTTCCCGGCTTTCTTT. The full variable domain, with the rest looked up from reference TRBV7-2 and TRBJ1-1, is GAGVSQSPSNKVTEKGKDVELRCDPISGHTALYWYRQSLGQGLEFLIYFQGNSAPDKSGLPSDRFSAERTGGSVSTLTIQRTQQEDSAVYLCASSFPAFFGQGTRLTVV.

J is TRBJ1-2 and V is TRBV5-4; no reliable D call. V dropped 2 bases and J dropped 5 bases, with 13 bases sitting between them. Per germline, CDR1 SGHNT and CDR2 YYREEE (reference sequence). This CDR3 spans 14 amino acids. This CDR3 is CASSLDGRSYGYTF. DNA for the CDR3: TGTGCCAGCAGCTTAGACGGCCGGTCATATGGCTACACCTTC.

The V gene is TRBV9, the J gene TRBJ1-1; no firm D call. The CDR3 has 11 residues. V was trimmed by 7 bases and J by 5 bases, leaving 9 bases between them. Germline CDR1 is SGDLS and CDR2 is YYNGEE. CDR3 residues: CASVSNTEAFF. The CDR3 DNA is TGTGCCAGCGTAAGTAATACTGAAGCTTTCTTT.

This clone was counted a single time. The chain is built from TRBV13 and TRBJ2-7; D unclear. CDR3 length: 15 amino acids. Trimming shortened V by 3 bases and J by 5 bases, and 17 bases separated the two germline ends. Germline V gene lookup returns CDR1 PRHDT and CDR2 FYEKMQ (reference sequence). Here the CDR3 reads CASSFRTSRVDEQYF. The CDR3 DNA follows: TGTGCCAGCAGCTTCCGCACTTCCAGAGTCGACGAGCAGTACTTC. Looking up the rest from reference TRBV13 and TRBJ2-7 gives the full variable domain: AAGVIQSPRHLIKEKRETATLKCYPIPRHDTVYWYQQGPGQDPQFLISFYEKMQSDKGSIPDRFSAQQFSDYHSELNMSSLELGDSALYFCASSFRTSRVDEQYFGPGTRLTVT.

The chain uses TRBV2 and TRBJ1-1; 9 bases align to TRBD1. Germline CDR1 reads SNHLY; CDR2 reads FYNNEI. The length of the CDR3 is 16 residues. Trimming at V came to 0 bases and at J to 5 bases, leaving 7 bases not matched to a gene. CDR3 coding DNA: TGTGCCAGCAGTGAAGCCGGGGGACAGGGCTGGACTGAAGCTTTCTTT. Translation gives CASSEAGGQGWTEAFF. Together with reference TRBV2 and TRBJ1-1, the CDR3 gives the full variable domain: EPEVTQTPSHQVTQMGQEVILRCVPISNHLYFYWYRQILGQKVEFLVSFYNNEISEKSEIFDDQFSVERPDGSNFTLKIRSTKLEDSAMYFCASSEAGGQGWTEAFFGQGTRLTVV.

This sequence joins TRBV9 and TRBJ1-2, with D unclear. The CDR3 contains 13 residues. The V end lost 5 bases, the J end lost 5 bases, and 13 bases lay between the germline ends. Germline V lookup: CDR1 SGDLS, CDR2 YYNGEE. The CDR3 DNA reads TGTGCCAGCAGGAAGGGAGCGCCTTATGGCTACACCTTC. Amino acid sequence: CASRKGAPYGYTF.

The genes are TRBV4-1 and TRBJ2-7; D perhaps matches TRBD1 (5 bases). Between the trimmed V and J ends, which lost 0 bases and 6 bases, there was a span of 18 bases. Germline CDR1 is MGHRA and CDR2 is YSYEKL. This CDR3 is 16 amino acids long. DNA of the CDR3: TGCGCCAGCAGCCAAGAAATCCAACAGGCGTGGGGCGAGCAGTACTTC. It is translated as CASSQEIQQAWGEQYF.

In its sample, this clone was seen a few times. The chain links TRBV4-1 to TRBJ2-7; D is unresolved. Looked up from germline, CDR1 is MGHRA and CDR2 is YSYEKL. The CDR3 is 14 residues long. V gave up 1 base and J gave up 2 bases, with 9 bases separating them. In DNA form, the CDR3 reads TGCGCCAGCAGCCAAGTAGACGGTCCCTACGAGCAGTACTTC. Its translation: CASSQVDGPYEQYF.

This sequence joins TRBV5-1 and TRBJ2-2, with 7 bases aligning to TRBD1. The trim removed 4 bases at V and 6 bases at J, leaving 6 bases unmatched. Germline V gene sequence: CDR1 SGHRS, CDR2 YFSETQ. CDR3 length: 14 amino acids. The DNA for the CDR3 is TGCGCCAGCAGCGATGACAGGGTTCCCGGGGAGCTGTTTTTT. Translation gives CASSDDRVPGELFF.

As concerns this clone: The CDR3 does not end in the conserved phenylalanine or tryptophan, so this is likely a read error. V gene TRBV23-1 combines with J gene TRBJ2-7, with a tentative D call TRBD2 (6 bases). TRBV23-1 is given ORF status, its function remaining uncertain. V lost 8 bases and J 6 bases, leaving 8 bases between the germline ends. The CDR3 length is 10 residues. CDR3 sequence (DNA): TGCGCCAGCTCGGGGGTCGAGCAGTACCTC. Translated: CASSGVEQYL.

The chain links TRBV5-6 to TRBJ2-5, with a possible D match to TRBD2 (6 bases). This CDR3 contains 14 residues. The V and J ends lost 5 bases and 5 bases respectively, with 16 bases between them. Per germline, CDR1 SGHDT and CDR2 YYEEEE. The CDR3 loop reads CASSLARRLETQYF. CDR3 coding DNA: TGTGCCAGCAGTCTAGCGAGACGGTTGGAGACCCAGTACTTC.

This clone was found a few times. The V gene is TRBV19, the J gene TRBJ2-7; no definite D call. V was shortened by 6 bases and J by 3 bases, with 12 bases between the two germline ends. CDR1 LNHDA and CDR2 SQIVND come from the germline V gene (reference sequence). The CDR3 is 13 amino acids. The CDR3 DNA sequence: TGTGCCAGTAGCCCTTTCGCCAACTACGAGCAGTACTTC. This codes for CASSPFANYEQYF.

In this sample, this clone turned up once. This chain uses TRBV5-1 with TRBJ2-1; 8 bases agree with TRBD2. This CDR3 spans 15 amino acids. V shed 3 bases and J 7 bases; nucleotides not matched to a gene: 9. Per the germline V gene, CDR1 is SGHRS and CDR2 is YFSETQ. The CDR3 region is CASSSTSVGRNEQFF. Written as DNA, the CDR3 is TGCGCCAGCAGCTCGACTAGCGTCGGTCGGAATGAGCAGTTCTTC.

This chain links TRBV7-8 with TRBJ1-4, with a tentative D call TRBD1 (6 bases). The CDR3 spans 14 residues. Germline-derived CDR1 and CDR2 are SGHVS and FQNEAQ. V lost 1 base and J lost 8, with 11 bases in between. CDR3 residues: CASSLGGQTEKLFF. CDR3 in DNA: TGTGCCAGCAGCTTAGGAGGACAGACCGAAAAACTGTTTTTT.

This clone was detected only once. The V and J genes are TRBV6-1 and TRBJ1-5; possible D gene TRBD1, 6 bases. This CDR3 has 17 amino acids. Germline CDR1 MNHNS, CDR2 SASEGT. The V end was cut by 2 bases, the J end by 1 base, with 15 bases between. CDR3 sequence reads: CASSERSTGRSNQPQHF. Here the CDR3 DNA reads TGTGCCAGCAGTGAACGTTCCACAGGGAGAAGCAATCAGCCCCAGCATTTT.

This clone is a singleton in its sample. CDR3 DNA sequence: TGTGCCAGCAGTGCAGGGGCGTTCTATGGCTACACCTTC. Its protein is CASSAGAFYGYTF. J is TRBJ1-2 and V is TRBV2, with D possibly matching TRBD1 (6 bases). V lost 4 bases, J lost 4 bases, and 10 bases lay in between. The germline V gene encodes CDR1 SNHLY and CDR2 FYNNEI. The CDR3 is 13 residues long. Looking up the rest from reference TRBV2 and TRBJ1-2 gives the full variable domain: EPEVTQTPSHQVTQMGQEVILRCVPISNHLYFYWYRQILGQKVEFLVSFYNNEISEKSEIFDDQFSVERPDGSNFTLKIRSTKLEDSAMYFCASSAGAFYGYTFGSGTRLTVV.